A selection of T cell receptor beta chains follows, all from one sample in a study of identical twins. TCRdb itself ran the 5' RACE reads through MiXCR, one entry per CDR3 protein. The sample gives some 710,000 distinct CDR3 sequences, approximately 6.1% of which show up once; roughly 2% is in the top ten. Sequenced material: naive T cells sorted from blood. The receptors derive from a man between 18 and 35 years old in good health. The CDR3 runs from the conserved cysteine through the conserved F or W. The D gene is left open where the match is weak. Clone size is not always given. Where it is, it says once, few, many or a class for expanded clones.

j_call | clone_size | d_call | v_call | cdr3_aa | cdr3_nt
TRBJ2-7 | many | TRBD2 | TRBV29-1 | CSARETSGNEQYF | TGCAGCGCCCGAGAGACTAGCGGGAACGAGCAGTACTTC
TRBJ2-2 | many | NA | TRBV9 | CASSPNPGSNTGELFF | TGTGCCAGCAGCCCTAACCCTGGTTCGAACACCGGGGAGCTGTTTTTT
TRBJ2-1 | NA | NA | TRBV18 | CASSNTRTTRNEQFF | TGTGCCAGCTCCAACACTAGAACTACTAGGAATGAGCAGTTCTTC
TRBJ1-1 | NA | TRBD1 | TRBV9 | CASSVGQGGEAFF | TGTGCCAGCAGCGTTGGACAGGGCGGTGAAGCTTTCTTT
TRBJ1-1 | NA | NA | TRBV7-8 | CASSLHRESTAFF | TGTGCCAGCAGCTTACACCGGGAGTCAACGGCTTTCTTT
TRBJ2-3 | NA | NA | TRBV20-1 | CSAQNGGTDTQYF | TGCAGTGCCCAAAATGGGGGCACAGATACGCAGTATTTT
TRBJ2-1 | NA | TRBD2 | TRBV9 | CASSVAASGTPPEQFF | TGTGCCAGCAGCGTAGCGGCCAGCGGGACGCCGCCTGAGCAGTTCTTC
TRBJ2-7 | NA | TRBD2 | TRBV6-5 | CASSYSASGRSEQYF | TGTGCCAGCAGTTACTCGGCTAGCGGGAGGAGCGAGCAGTACTTC
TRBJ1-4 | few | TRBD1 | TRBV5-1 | CASSFGTGLTNEKLFF | TGCGCCAGCAGCTTTGGGACAGGCTTGACTAATGAAAAACTGTTTTTT
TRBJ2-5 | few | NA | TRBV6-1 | CASSESGPRETQYF | TGTGCCAGCAGTGAATCGGGCCCAAGAGAGACCCAGTACTTC
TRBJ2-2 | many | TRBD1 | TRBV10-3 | CAISAVPGQGRTGELFF | TGTGCCATCAGTGCCGTACCGGGACAGGGGCGCACCGGGGAGCTGTTTTTT
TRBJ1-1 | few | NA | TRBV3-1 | CASSQVQGLITEAFF | TGTGCCAGCAGCCAAGTGCAGGGCTTAATCACTGAAGCTTTCTTT
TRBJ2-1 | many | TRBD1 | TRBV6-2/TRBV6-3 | CASSPPRTGEEFF | TGTGCCAGCAGTCCCCCCCGGACAGGGGAAGAGTTCTTC
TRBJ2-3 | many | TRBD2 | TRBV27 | CASSERTSGTDTQYF | TGTGCCAGCAGTGAAAGGACTAGCGGCACAGATACGCAGTATTTT
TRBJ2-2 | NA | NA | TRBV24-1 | CATSDLKSGPVTGELFF | TGTGCCACCAGTGATTTGAAGAGTGGGCCGGTCACCGGGGAGCTGTTTTTT
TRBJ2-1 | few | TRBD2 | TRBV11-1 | CASSLVRPPGLAKLDEQFF | TGTGCCAGCAGCTTAGTTCGTCCCCCGGGACTAGCGAAGTTGGATGAGCAGTTCTTC
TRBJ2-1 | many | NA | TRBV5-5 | CASSLLPLASYNEQFF | TGTGCCAGCAGCTTGCTCCCTTTAGCGTCCTACAATGAGCAGTTCTTC
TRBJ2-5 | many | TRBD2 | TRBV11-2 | CASSTVAGVRETQYF | TGTGCCAGCAGCACAGTAGCGGGAGTCAGAGAGACCCAGTACTTC
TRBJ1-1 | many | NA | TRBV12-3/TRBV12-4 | CASSLRADYTEAFF | TGTGCCAGCAGTTTAAGGGCAGATTACACTGAAGCTTTCTTT
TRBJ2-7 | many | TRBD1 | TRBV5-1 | CASRGMGQNYEQYF | TGCGCCAGCAGGGGGATGGGACAGAACTACGAGCAGTACTTC
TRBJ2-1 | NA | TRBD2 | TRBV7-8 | CARLTSASSYNEQFF | TGTGCCAGGCTTACTAGCGCGAGCTCCTACAATGAGCAGTTCTTC
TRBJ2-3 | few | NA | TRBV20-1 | CSGGRDTQYF | TGCAGTGGGGGACGAGATACGCAGTATTTT
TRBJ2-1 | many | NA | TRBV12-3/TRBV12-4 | CASSQSGFSYNEQFF | TGTGCCAGCAGTCAAAGCGGATTCTCCTACAATGAGCAGTTCTTC
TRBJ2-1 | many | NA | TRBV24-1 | CATSDYGTKFF | TGTGCCACCAGTGATTACGGGACGAAGTTCTTC
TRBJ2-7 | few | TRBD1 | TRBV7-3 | CASSNPGTGYEQYF | TGTGCCAGCAGCAACCCCGGGACAGGTTACGAGCAGTACTTC
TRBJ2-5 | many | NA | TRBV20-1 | CSARDGRGQETQYF | TGCAGTGCTAGAGATGGCCGGGGCCAAGAGACCCAGTACTTC
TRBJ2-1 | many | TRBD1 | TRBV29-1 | CSVQTGKYNEQFF | TGCAGCGTTCAGACAGGGAAATACAATGAGCAGTTCTTC
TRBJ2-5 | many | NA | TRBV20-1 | CSASEGGQETQYF | TGCAGTGCTAGCGAGGGGGGACAAGAGACCCAGTACTTC
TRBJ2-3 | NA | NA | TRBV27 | CASSMGGLTDTQYF | TGTGCCAGCAGCATGGGGGGATTGACAGATACGCAGTATTTT
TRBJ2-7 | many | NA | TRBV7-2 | CASSLGRGVQYF | TGTGCCAGCAGCTTAGGACGGGGTGTGCAGTACTTC
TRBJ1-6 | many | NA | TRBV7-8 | CASSRSGKGDSPLHF | TGTGCCAGCAGCCGATCGGGGAAAGGAGATTCACCCCTCCACTTT
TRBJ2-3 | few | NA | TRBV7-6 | CASSLAQGVRGAVTQYF | TGTGCCAGCAGCTTAGCCCAGGGAGTCCGCGGCGCAGTGACGCAGTATTTT
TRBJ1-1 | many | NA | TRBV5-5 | CASSLERALEAFF | TGTGCCAGCAGCTTGGAGCGGGCGCTAGAAGCTTTCTTT
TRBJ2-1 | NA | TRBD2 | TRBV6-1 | CASRAMRASGSSEQFF | TGTGCCAGCAGGGCGATGAGGGCTAGCGGGAGTAGTGAGCAGTTCTTC
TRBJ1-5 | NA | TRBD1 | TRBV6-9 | CASSLTGAFNQPQHF | TGTGCCAGCAGCTTAACAGGGGCCTTCAATCAGCCCCAGCATTTT
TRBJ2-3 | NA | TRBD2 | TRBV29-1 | CSVEPILAGGADTQYF | TGCAGCGTTGAACCGATACTAGCGGGGGGGGCAGATACGCAGTATTTT
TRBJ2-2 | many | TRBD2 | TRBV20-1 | CSARALLSGRNYTGELFF | TGCAGTGCTCGAGCCCTCCTTAGCGGGAGAAATTACACCGGGGAGCTGTTTTTT
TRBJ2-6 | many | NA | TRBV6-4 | CASTRRSGANVLTF | TGTGCCAGCACGAGGAGGTCCGGGGCCAACGTCCTGACTTTC
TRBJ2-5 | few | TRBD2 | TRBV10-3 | CAISVRPSGDQETQYF | TGTGCCATCAGTGTACGGCCTAGCGGGGACCAAGAGACCCAGTACTTC
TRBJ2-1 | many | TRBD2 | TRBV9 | CASSVWLAGGDEQFF | TGTGCCAGCAGCGTATGGCTAGCGGGAGGCGACGAGCAGTTCTTC
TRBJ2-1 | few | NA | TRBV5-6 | CASSPGYGNEQFF | TGTGCCAGCAGCCCCGGTTACGGCAATGAGCAGTTCTTC
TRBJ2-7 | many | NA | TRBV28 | CASSPYTEQYF | TGTGCCAGCAGTCCCTACACGGAGCAGTACTTC
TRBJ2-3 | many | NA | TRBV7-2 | CASSLRGWADTQYF | TGTGCCAGCAGCCTCCGCGGGTGGGCAGATACGCAGTATTTT
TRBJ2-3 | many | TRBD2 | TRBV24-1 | CATSDYRLAGGTDTQYF | TGTGCCACCAGTGACTACCGACTAGCGGGAGGCACAGATACGCAGTATTTT